This T cell receptor (beta chain) was sequenced in a study of metastatic and nonmetastatic thyroid tumors. Study summary: Repertoires were compared across blood and tumor or nodule tissue from malignant and benign thyroid patients. Study-wide findings and caveats: It was reportedly found that TCR beta diversity was significantly higher in malignant thyroid tumors than in benign nodules, a difference seen in both blood and tumor samples.

The CDR3 is made up of 13 amino acids. V was pared by 6 bases and J by 5 bases, with 5 bases of the junction left unmatched. Until they underwent thyroid surgery, no patient had received any treatment. This clone was observed at least ten times. Antigen specificity is unknown. One base away lies a much larger clone, so this may be a sequencing read error. Here the CDR3 omits its conserved ending phenylalanine or tryptophan, so a read error is the likely source. In the original workflow: Researchers built a distant-metastasis classifier for papillary thyroid cancer that drew on CDR3 differences across clinicopathological groups. TCRdb reprocessed the PCR reads using MiXCR. The V and J calls were not made by the authors but by TCRdb's processing. The sample lists tens of thousands of clones, 20% to 30% occurring once.

The chain carries TRBV12-3 or TRBV12-4 and TRBJ2-7; 9 positions match TRBD1. Sequencing was done on a sample of blood. The receptor was isolated from a female donor with papillary thyroid cancer or a benign thyroid nodule (not recorded which). Some clones in this sample may be carry-over from other donors' samples. For the CDR3, the DNA is TGTGCCAGCAGCCCACAGGGGGCGAACGAGCAGTACCTC. Translated: CASSPQGANEQYL.